This TCR beta chain was retrieved from a study of shared clonotypes between healthy human individuals. Study details: Three CD4 naive, three CD4 memory, two CD8 naive and one CD8 memory plate were used per donor. Whole-study findings and limits: Among four donors, about 4.6% of naive CD4 clonotypes were found in common.

Recent acute infections and vaccinations were absent in the healthy HIV-negative adult donors. Every one of the donors was a Caucasian adult that lived in Nashville, Tennessee. TCRdb's table, derived via immunoSEQ multiplex PCR, lists solely in-frame clones and lacks some. Seen here are some 2.3 million clones, 85% to 95% observed once, and the top ten hold about 0.39%. Worth noting for this clone: No antigen is known for it.

Germline-derived CDR1 and CDR2 are MNHEY and SVGAGI. The germline V and J ends were trimmed by 0 bases and 4 bases, with 15 bases remaining between them. This CDR3 is 16 amino acids long. The rearrangement uses TRBV6-5 and TRBJ1-2, with D unclear. The sequence came from a man younger than 35 in good health. Some clones in this sample may be carry-over from other donors' samples. The sample consisted of naive CD4+ T cells from PBMCs. Subset here: CD45RA+ positively selected. The CDR3 region is CASSYSLGSGIYGYTF. The CDR3 coding sequence is TGTGCCAGCAGTTACTCGCTGGGTTCGGGTATCTATGGCTACACCTTC.